The clone carrying this TCR beta chain was detected a few times. From germline, CDR1 is WSHSY and CDR2 SAAADI. This CDR3 contains 12 residues. Trimming cost V 5 bases and J 0 bases, with 5 bases left between them. Time point indicated: patch test 1, 2 weeks after DPC sensitization. Treatment indicated: therapeutic diphenylcyclopropenone sensitization with weekly scalp DPC. This entry is derived from a study of human T cells and chemical hapten exposure. MiXCR was run by TCRdb on the RACE reads, yielding one entry per CDR3 protein. The sample lists around 50,000 distinct CDR3 sequences, about 10% occurring once.

The source was whole blood, collected in connection with sensitization to the hapten diphenylcyclopropenone (DPC). This rearrangement joins TRBV10-2 to TRBJ2-7; D gene ambiguous. This TCR derives from a woman aged 45-60 years with alopecia areata. Some clones in this sample may be carry-over from other donors' samples. The CDR3, as DNA: TGCGCCAGCAGTACCAGCTCCTACGAGCAGTACTTC. Its protein product is CASSTSSYEQYF.